A single sample is the source of the 19 T cell receptor beta chains below, sequenced in a study of PD-L1 blockade in urothelial cancer. The table came from immunoSEQ multiplex PCR; TCRdb's copy has only in-frame clones and leaves some out. The data contain under 70,000 clones, roughly 90% of them seen just once; the ten biggest clones take up 11%. Time point here: peripheral blood 6 weeks after treatment start. The input for sequencing was PBMCs, taken around atezolizumab (anti-PD-L1) treatment. These receptors were obtained from a man in his 60s with urothelial cancer.

J is TRBJ1-1 and V is TRBV9; tentative D call: TRBD1 (6 bases). The germline V gene encodes CDR1 SGDLS and CDR2 YYNGEE. V gave up 4 bases and J gave up 5 bases, with 18 bases separating them. This CDR3 is built from 15 residues. CDR3 sequence (DNA): TGTGCCAGCAGCCCCGGGGGGGCAGGAGTGACTGAAGCTTTCTTT. Translation: CASSPGGAGVTEAFF.

This clone was observed once. Here the CDR3 reads CASSPGFSQETQYF. DNA for the CDR3: TGCGCCAGCAGCCCGGGTTTTTCCCAAGAGACCCAGTACTTC. This chain uses TRBV5-1 with TRBJ2-5; D remains ambiguous. V was clipped by 4 bases and J by 1 base, with 11 bases between them. Germline V gives CDR1 SGHRS, CDR2 YFSETQ. CDR3 size: 14 residues.

The CDR3 DNA sequence: TGTGCCAGCAGTCCCCCGGGGTCGGATACGCAGTATTTT. It codes for CASSPPGSDTQYF. The chain has TRBV7-2 and TRBJ2-3; D perhaps matches TRBD2 (5 bases). Germline V gene sequence: CDR1 SGHTA, CDR2 FQGNSA. V lost 6 bases and J 6 bases, leaving 13 bases between the germline ends. The CDR3 totals 13 residues.

The V call is TRBV2, the J call TRBJ2-1; TRBD2 matches at 12 bases. The CDR3 runs 15 residues. J gave up 7 bases and V 6 bases, and 7 bases lay outside the gene matches. The V gene's germline CDR1 is SNHLY and CDR2 FYNNEI. The CDR3: CASSTLAGGGNEQFF. Written as DNA, the CDR3 is TGTGCCAGCAGCACACTAGCGGGGGGCGGGAATGAGCAGTTCTTC.

J is TRBJ2-3 and V is TRBV27, with a possible D match to TRBD2 (6 bases). V lost 3 bases, J lost 6 bases, and 16 bases lay in between. Germline V gene data show CDR1 as MNHEY and CDR2 as SMNVEV (reference sequence). The CDR3 consists of 15 residues. CDR3 sequence (DNA): TGTGCCAGCAGTTTCAGGGAGACTAGGGCCGATACGCAGTATTTT. It yields the protein CASSFRETRADTQYF.

V usage is TRBV7-9 and J usage is TRBJ1-1; possibly TRBD1 for D (6 bases). The CDR3 is 15 residues long. The V end was cut by 2 bases, the J end by 8 bases, with 18 bases between. CDR1 and CDR2 (germline): SEHNR, FQNEAQ (reference sequence). The CDR3 sequence: CASSLSSRSGAEAFF. The CDR3 DNA is TGTGCCAGCAGCTTATCGTCCCGTTCAGGGGCCGAAGCTTTCTTT.

The chain carries TRBV19 and TRBJ2-7, with D perhaps matching TRBD2 (6 bases). Trimming shortened V by 6 bases and J by 6 bases, and 12 bases separated the two germline ends. Germline lookup yields CDR1 LNHDA and CDR2 SQIVND (reference sequence). The CDR3 contains 12 residues. The CDR3 DNA follows: TGTGCCAGTAGCACATCCGGGGGCGAGCAGTACTTC. It encodes CASSTSGGEQYF.

This rearrangement joins TRBV5-4 to TRBJ2-7; D is perhaps TRBD1 (6 bases). Trimming took off 4 bases at V and 0 bases at J, with 8 bases between the two ends. Germline assignment: CDR1 SGHNT and CDR2 YYREEE (reference sequence). This CDR3 has 13 amino acids. The CDR3 here is CASSKGGSYEQYF. The CDR3 DNA reads TGTGCCAGCAGCAAAGGGGGCTCCTACGAGCAGTACTTC.

This chain joins TRBV9 and TRBJ1-3; tentatively, D is TRBD1 (5 bases). Germline V gene data show CDR1 as SGDLS and CDR2 as YYNGEE. The CDR3 loop spans 16 amino acids. V was pared by 2 bases and J by 0 bases, with 12 bases between. The CDR3: CASSVREVRSGNTIYF. As DNA, the CDR3 is TGTGCCAGCAGCGTCAGGGAGGTCCGCTCTGGAAACACCATATATTTT.

The rearrangement links TRBV6-6 to TRBJ1-4; D remains unclear. Germline lookup yields CDR1 MNHNY and CDR2 SVGAGI (reference sequence). The CDR3 totals 14 residues. The V end lost 6 bases, the J end lost 5 bases, and 13 bases lay between the germline ends. CDR3 in amino acids: CASRTPGGNEKLFF. For the CDR3, the DNA is TGTGCCAGCAGAACCCCTGGAGGGAATGAAAAACTGTTTTTT.

CDR3 sequence: CASSFTPGLAGNEQFF. CDR3 bases: TGTGCCAGCAGCTTCACCCCCGGACTAGCGGGCAATGAGCAGTTCTTC. This rearrangement joins TRBV9 to TRBJ2-1; the match to TRBD2 covers 11 bases. J gave up 6 bases and V 4 bases, and 9 bases lay outside the gene matches. Germline CDR1 is SGDLS and CDR2 is YYNGEE. The CDR3 consists of 16 residues.

The chain is built from TRBV7-9 and TRBJ2-1, with 9 bases matching TRBD1. The germline gives CDR1 SEHNR, CDR2 FQNEAQ (reference sequence). The length of the CDR3 is 17 residues. Trimming at V came to 2 bases and at J to 3 bases, leaving 8 bases not matched to a gene. The CDR3 DNA follows: TGTGCCAGCAGCTTAAGGGGCGGGGGACAGGGCTACAATGAGCAGTTCTTC. Protein: CASSLRGGGQGYNEQFF.

The chain employs TRBV10-3 and TRBJ2-2; no definite D call. Germline loops: CDR1 ENHRY, CDR2 SYGVKD. CDR3 length equals 15 residues. Trimming left V 5 bases short and J 1 base short, with 11 bases between. In nucleotides, the CDR3 is TGTGCCATCAGTAACAGAACCAGGAACACCGGGGAGCTGTTTTTT. As protein: CAISNRTRNTGELFF.

This chain connects TRBV5-6 to TRBJ2-2; the D gene is possibly TRBD1 (5 bases). From germline, CDR1 is SGHDT and CDR2 YYEEEE. The germline V and J ends were trimmed by 1 base and 0 bases, with 10 bases remaining between them. The CDR3 extends over 16 amino acids. The DNA of the CDR3 is TGTGCCAGCAGCTTGTATAGGGGTCCGAACACCGGGGAGCTGTTTTTT. Translation gives CASSLYRGPNTGELFF.

CDR3 bases: TGTGCCAGCAGCGTGGGACAGAGAATGAACACTGAAGCTTTCTTT. Its protein product is CASSVGQRMNTEAFF. The V and J genes are TRBV9 and TRBJ1-1, with 7 positions matching TRBD1. There are 15 residues in the CDR3. Germline V gene lookup returns CDR1 SGDLS and CDR2 YYNGEE. Germline trimming cut 2 bases from V and 0 bases from J; bases unmatched to any gene: 4.

The chain is built from TRBV19 and TRBJ2-3; 8 bases are a match to TRBD2. This CDR3 spans 14 amino acids. The V gene's germline CDR1 is LNHDA and CDR2 SQIVND (reference sequence). The ends lost 5 bases at V and 0 bases at J; junction bases unmatched: 1. The CDR3 loop is CASSLAGSTDTQYF. The CDR3 DNA reads as TGTGCCAGTAGTCTAGCGGGTAGCACAGATACGCAGTATTTT.

The rearrangement links TRBV6-5 to TRBJ1-2; D perhaps matches TRBD1 (6 bases). The CDR3 is made up of 14 amino acids. The V and J ends lost 4 bases and 2 bases respectively, with 11 bases between them. Germline V gene sequence: CDR1 MNHEY, CDR2 SVGAGI. The CDR3 is CASSSYRENYGYTF. The CDR3 nucleotides read TGTGCCAGCAGTTCCTACAGGGAAAACTATGGCTACACCTTC.

This clone was seen repeatedly, ten times or more. The CDR3 loop is CASSLAAGVSEQYF. The CDR3 DNA follows: TGCGCCAGCAGCTTGGCAGCGGGGGTATCCGAGCAGTACTTC. This chain links TRBV5-1 with TRBJ2-7; 8 bases map to TRBD2. Germline-derived CDR1 and CDR2 are SGHRS and YFSETQ. The CDR3 loop spans 14 amino acids. V lost 0 bases to trimming and J lost 6 bases; unmatched junction nucleotides: 5.

The gene calls are TRBV9 and TRBJ2-7; 9 positions match TRBD1. The germline gives CDR1 SGDLS, CDR2 YYNGEE. The CDR3 consists of 15 residues. Trimming at V came to 0 bases and at J to 4 bases, leaving 5 bases not matched to a gene. In nucleotides, the CDR3 is TGTGCCAGCAGCGTAGTTGGGACAGGGTGGTACGAGCAGTACTTC. Protein: CASSVVGTGWYEQYF. Complete variable domain (other parts from reference TRBV9 and TRBJ2-7): DSGVTQTPKHLITATGQRVTLRCSPRSGDLSVYWYQQSLDQGLQFLIQYYNGEERAKGNILERFSAQQFPDLHSELNLSSLELGDSALYFCASSVVGTGWYEQYFGPGTRLTVT.